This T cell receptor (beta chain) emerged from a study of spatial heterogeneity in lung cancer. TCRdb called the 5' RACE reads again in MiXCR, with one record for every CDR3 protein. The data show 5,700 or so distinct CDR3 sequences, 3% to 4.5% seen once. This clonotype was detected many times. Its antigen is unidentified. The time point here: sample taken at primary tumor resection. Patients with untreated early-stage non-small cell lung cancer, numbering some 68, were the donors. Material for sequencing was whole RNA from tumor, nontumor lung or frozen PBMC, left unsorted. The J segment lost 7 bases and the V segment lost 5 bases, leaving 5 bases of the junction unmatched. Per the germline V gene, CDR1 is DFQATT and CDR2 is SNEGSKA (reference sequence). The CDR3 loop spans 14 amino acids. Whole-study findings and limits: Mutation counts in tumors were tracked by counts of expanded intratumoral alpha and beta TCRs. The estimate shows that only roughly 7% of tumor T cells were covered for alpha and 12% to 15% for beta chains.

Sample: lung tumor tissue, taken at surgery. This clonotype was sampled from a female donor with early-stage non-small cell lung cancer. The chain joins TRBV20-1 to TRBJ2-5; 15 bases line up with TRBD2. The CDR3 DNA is TGCAGTGCTCCCGAGGGACTAGCGGGAGGGACCCAGTACTTC. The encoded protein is CSAPEGLAGGTQYF.